A selection of T cell receptor beta chains follows, all from one sample in a study of T-cell reconstitution after alpha-beta-depleted transplantation in children. TCRdb called the PCR reads again in MiXCR, with one record for every CDR3 protein. The repertoire has 610,000 or so distinct CDR3 sequences, 25% to 30% of them found once; the top ten carry approximately 33%. The sample was PBMCs, taken before TCRalphabeta/CD19-depleted stem cell transplant. These receptors were obtained from a boy under two years old with Wiskott-Aldrich syndrome, due to receive a stem cell transplant. Both conserved end residues are trimmed from each CDR3. Fields, in order: V gene, J gene, CDR3 protein.

v_gene: TRBV5-5; j_gene: TRBJ2-1; CDR3aa: ASSRYSAREQF
v_gene: TRBV5-1; j_gene: TRBJ2-5; CDR3aa: ASSFAGPGEETQY
v_gene: TRBV29-1; j_gene: TRBJ2-4; CDR3aa: SVGSRAKNIQY
v_gene: TRBV5-1; j_gene: TRBJ2-7; CDR3aa: ASSPRTGLNEQY
v_gene: TRBV20-1; j_gene: TRBJ2-3; CDR3aa: SASGTTDTQY
v_gene: TRBV10-3; j_gene: TRBJ2-5; CDR3aa: AISLRLADGETQY
v_gene: TRBV10-3; j_gene: TRBJ2-5; CDR3aa: AIRREGGETQY
v_gene: TRBV5-1; j_gene: TRBJ2-1; CDR3aa: ASSLDAGATFYNEQF
v_gene: TRBV28; j_gene: TRBJ2-6; CDR3aa: ASSFLATGTGANGLT
v_gene: TRBV15; j_gene: TRBJ2-5; CDR3aa: ATSSIKTWETQY
v_gene: TRBV20-1; j_gene: TRBJ1-5; CDR3aa: SARDPRDPRQPQH
v_gene: TRBV20-1; j_gene: TRBJ2-7; CDR3aa: SAWDSSYEQY
v_gene: TRBV10-3; j_gene: TRBJ2-1; CDR3aa: AIKELAGGSEQF
v_gene: TRBV11-2; j_gene: TRBJ2-1; CDR3aa: ASSSGLGLAGGLLYNEQF
v_gene: TRBV24-1; j_gene: TRBJ2-3; CDR3aa: ATSDPSESTDTQY
v_gene: TRBV7-3; j_gene: TRBJ2-3; CDR3aa: ASSLNGRRHTDTQY
v_gene: TRBV29-1; j_gene: TRBJ1-1; CDR3aa: SVGFRQARSEAF
v_gene: TRBV10-3; j_gene: TRBJ2-1; CDR3aa: AISLTSGDYNEQF
v_gene: TRBV27; j_gene: TRBJ2-1; CDR3aa: ASSLRWREGYNEQF
v_gene: TRBV14; j_gene: TRBJ1-2; CDR3aa: ASSPKARASYGYT
v_gene: TRBV5-1; j_gene: TRBJ2-2; CDR3aa: ASSFDQGSTGELF
v_gene: TRBV27; j_gene: TRBJ2-7; CDR3aa: ASRKLVAGGHSYEQY
v_gene: TRBV5-1; j_gene: TRBJ2-1; CDR3aa: ASSLWGSSSYNEQF
v_gene: TRBV24-1; j_gene: TRBJ2-1; CDR3aa: ATSDFSLAGGPSEQF
v_gene: TRBV12-3/TRBV12-4; j_gene: TRBJ2-7; CDR3aa: ASCLLFGTSGELYEQY
v_gene: TRBV10-3; j_gene: TRBJ2-3; CDR3aa: AISHPGSEDTDTQY
v_gene: TRBV28; j_gene: TRBJ2-2; CDR3aa: ASSSQAGTSFSGELF